These T cell receptor beta chains were read from a single sample in a study of Tregs in tolerant kidney transplant recipients. Produced via immunoSEQ multiplex PCR; TCRdb's table is partial and in-frame only. The table includes about 87,000 clones, roughly 93% detected once. Sequencing used CD4+ T cells from blood, obtained before the transplant. All receptors derive from a human donor who received a combined kidney and bone marrow transplant. Both conserved end residues are part of each CDR3. D genes are given only for firm matches. Clone size, where shown, is once, few, many, or a class for clones that have expanded.

V,J,D,size,DNA,CDR3
TRBV11-2,TRBJ1-1,.,.,TGTGCCAGCAGCGCCCCTCCCGAAGACGGAGCCCAGAGGGAAGCTTTCTTT,CASSAPPEDGAQREAFF
TRBV18,TRBJ1-1,.,.,TGTGCCAGCTCACCACAGTTTCCTAAAAACACTGAAGCTTTCTTT,CASSPQFPKNTEAFF
TRBV5-4,TRBJ2-3,.,.,TGTGCCAGCAGTTTAGGGACTAGCACAGATACGCAGTATTTT,CASSLGTSTDTQYF
TRBV7-5,TRBJ2-7,.,once,TGTGTCAGCAAGAGCTCCTACGAGCAGTACTTC,CVSKSSYEQYF
TRBV5-1,TRBJ1-6,.,.,TGCGCCAGCAGCTTGGGGGCAACGGGGTCTTCACCCCTCCACTTT,CASSLGATGSSPLHF
TRBV7-8,TRBJ1-5,.,.,TGTGCCAGCAGCTTAGAGAGAAGTGGCAATCAGCCCCAGCATTTT,CASSLERSGNQPQHF
TRBV5-5,TRBJ2-3,TRBD1,.,TGTGCCAGCAGCGACAGGGGTGCAGATACGCAGTATTTT,CASSDRGADTQYF
TRBV5-4,TRBJ2-7,.,few,TGTGCCAGCAGCTTGCCAGGGTACGGCCCCTACGAGCAGTACTTC,CASSLPGYGPYEQYF
TRBV11-3,TRBJ2-5,TRBD1,.,TGTGCCAGCAGCCCGGGACAGAGGACCCAGTACTTC,CASSPGQRTQYF
TRBV5-4,TRBJ2-2,.,.,TGTGCCAGCAGCCTGAGGGCAGACATCACCGGGGAGCTGTTTTTT,CASSLRADITGELFF
TRBV4-3,TRBJ2-2,.,.,TGCGCCAGCAGCCATCTTGCCGGGAACACCGGGGAGCTGTTTTTT,CASSHLAGNTGELFF
TRBV4-2,TRBJ2-5,.,.,TGTGCCAGCAGCCACGAGGGTGATGAAGAGACCCAGTACTTC,CASSHEGDEETQYF
TRBV19,TRBJ1-1,TRBD1,once,TGTGCCAGTAGGAGACAGGGATACACTGAAGCTTTCTTT,CASRRQGYTEAFF
TRBV2,TRBJ2-7,.,.,TGTGCCAGCGCCGGCTCCAGTGGTGCCAGGGGAACCTACGAGCAGTACTTC,CASAGSSGARGTYEQYF
TRBV15,TRBJ1-2,.,.,TGTGCCACCAGCAGAGATCCTATCGATTATGGCTACACCTTC,CATSRDPIDYGYTF
TRBV19,TRBJ1-5,.,.,TGTGCCAGTAGTATCGGATTGGCAGGAGGTCAGCCCCAGCATTTT,CASSIGLAGGQPQHF
TRBV5-4,TRBJ2-1,.,.,TGTGCCAGCAGCCCCACACCGGGGAATGAGCAGTTCTTC,CASSPTPGNEQFF
TRBV5-6,TRBJ1-5,.,.,TGTGCCAGCAGCTCTGCGGGACTGCTTGGCAATCAGCCCCAGCATTTT,CASSSAGLLGNQPQHF
TRBV5-1,TRBJ2-1,TRBD2,.,TGCGCCAGCAGCTTGGGGACTAGCGTCTCCTACAATGAGCAGTTCTTC,CASSLGTSVSYNEQFF
TRBV9,TRBJ2-7,TRBD2,once,TGTGCCAGCAGCTTGGCCAGCGGGGTCTCCTACGAGCAGTACTTC,CASSLASGVSYEQYF
TRBV25-1,TRBJ1-3,.,.,TGTGCCAGCAGTGAATATGGCACAGGGCTGGCCACCATATATTTT,CASSEYGTGLATIYF
TRBV6-1,TRBJ1-1,.,.,TGTGCCAGCACAGCGGCAGGGAACACTGAAGCTTTCTTT,CASTAAGNTEAFF
TRBV11-1,TRBJ2-5,TRBD2,.,TGTGCCAGCAGCGAACTAGCGTCCCCCCGAGAGACCCAGTACTTC,CASSELASPRETQYF
TRBV4-2,TRBJ2-4,TRBD2,.,TGTGCCAGCAGCCAGCAAACGGGACTAGCGGGAGAAGGGAACATTCAGTACTTC,CASSQQTGLAGEGNIQYF
TRBV21-1,TRBJ1-2,.,.,TGTGCCAGCAGCGCGGACAATGCCAACTATGGCTACACCTTC,CASSADNANYGYTF
TRBV7-9,TRBJ2-1,.,.,TGTGCCAGCAGCTTTAGCAATGAGCAGTTCTTC,CASSFSNEQFF
TRBV27,TRBJ1-5,TRBD1,.,TGTGCCAGCAGTTTATATTGGGACAGGGGGCGCATTCAGCCCCAGCATTTT,CASSLYWDRGRIQPQHF
TRBV14,TRBJ2-3,TRBD2,.,TGTGCCAGCAGCCAGTTAGGGCGGGAGGATACGCAGTATTTT,CASSQLGREDTQYF
TRBV7-2,TRBJ2-2,.,.,TGTGCCAGCAGCTTAGACAGGATTTACACCGGGGAGCTGTTTTTT,CASSLDRIYTGELFF
TRBV5-4,TRBJ1-1,TRBD1,.,TGTGCCAGCAGCAGGGACAGGGGGCGGACTGAAGCTTTCTTT,CASSRDRGRTEAFF
TRBV9,TRBJ2-3,.,.,TGCGCAGACGGGGGTGCCCAAGATACGCAGTATTTT,CADGGAQDTQYF
TRBV28,TRBJ2-2,TRBD2,.,TGTGCCAGCAGCGTACTAGCGGGGTCTGGCACCGGGGAGCTGTTTTTT,CASSVLAGSGTGELFF